This TCR beta chain is drawn from a study of blood T cell repertoires in COVID-19. Study at large: Collection of acute and convalescent COVID-19 samples took place in the United States, Italy and Spain.

This CDR3 has 12 residues. Between the trimmed V and J ends, which lost 9 bases and 5 bases, there was a span of 13 bases. Germline CDR1 and CDR2: LNHDA and SQIVND (reference sequence). The protocol was immunoSEQ multiplex PCR, while the TCRdb copy is restricted to in-frame clones and leaves out a portion. In the table there are 250,000 to 400,000 clones, roughly 88% of which are singletons. Sequenced sample: peripheral blood. The chain carries TRBV19 and TRBJ1-2; D call uncertain. The receptor was derived from a woman in her twenties or thirties with COVID-19, enrolled during active disease. In DNA form, the CDR3 reads TGTGCCAGCGGACTACTTGGGTATGGCTACACCTTC. Translating gives CASGLLGYGYTF.